This T cell receptor beta chain originates from a study of cytomegalovirus exposure and HLA in healthy donors. Background on the study: About 180 million T cells yielded some 120 million unique TCR beta sequences in earlier analysis.

13 Jbeta primers and 60 Vbeta primers were used for the PCR. Profiling relied on immunoSEQ multiplex PCR, and the TCRdb table lists in-frame clones only, not all of them. The table records approximately 150,000 clones, 80% of them present only once. The CDR3 is 13 amino acids. CDR1 is LNHNV and CDR2 is YYDKDF in the germline V gene (reference sequence). On this clone: A junction end diverges from the germline sequence, so it may reflect a read error.

The receptor was derived from a woman aged 50 to 60 in good health and CMV-seronegative. Sample: PBMCs. The chain couples TRBV15 to TRBJ1-2, with D perhaps TRBD1 (5 bases). This CDR3 reads CATSRGLNNGYTF. CDR3 in DNA: TGTGCCACCAGCAGGGGACTTAACAATGGCTACACCTTC.